This T cell receptor beta chain is from a study of early T cells in non-severe SARS-CoV-2 infection. On the study more broadly: Chains were unpaired, as sequencing was done on bulk RNA from unsorted whole blood. Findings and caveats of the study: VDJdb-based annotation leaned toward anti-spike CD8 responses and missed private and CD4 specificities.

Unique molecular identifiers were affixed to single, distinct cDNA molecules. TCRdb analysed the 5' RACE reads with MiXCR anew, one entry per CDR3 protein. The sample carries around 82,000 distinct CDR3 sequences, approximately 12% recorded once. This clonotype occurred once. The antigen is undetermined. Material: whole blood. The clonotype originates from an adult who was a healthcare worker with PCR-confirmed SARS-CoV-2 infection or an uninfected control (not recorded which).

The CDR3 protein is CSVEGGRGETNEQFF. The CDR3 DNA reads as TGCAGCGTTGAAGGGGGCAGGGGTGAGACTAATGAGCAGTTCTTC. The gene calls are TRBV29-1 and TRBJ2-1, with D maybe TRBD1 (6 bases). This CDR3 is 15 amino acids long. The germline V and J ends were trimmed by 1 base and 7 bases, with 17 bases remaining between them. CDR1 SQVTM and CDR2 ANQGSEA come from the germline V gene.